The clone carrying this TCR beta chain appeared a few times. This CDR3 comprises 14 residues. Germline-derived CDR1 and CDR2 are SGHNT and YENEEA. Trimming took 5 bases from V and 2 from J; bases not matched to a gene: 2. The data originate from a study of blood T cell repertoires in COVID-19. The wider study: Samples taken during acute and convalescent COVID-19 were collected in the United States, Italy and Spain. In each case, the material was cDNA or gDNA derived from T cells, B-cell-depleted T cells, or PBMCs.

Under the authors' procedure: Cell counts per sample came from amplifying reference gene primers. Produced via immunoSEQ multiplex PCR; TCRdb's table is partial and in-frame only. From that table come the V and J calls and clone size; the DNA was used to work out D and trimming. Among some 100,000 clones, 90% were seen once, and the ten largest hold over 4.5%. The sample taken for sequencing was peripheral blood. This TCR came from a man between 45 and 60 years old with acute or convalescent COVID-19. The V call is TRBV11-3, the J call TRBJ2-7; 11 bases are shared with TRBD2. CDR3 loop: CASSTLAGAYEQYF. The CDR3, as DNA: TGTGCCAGCAGCACACTAGCGGGGGCCTACGAGCAGTACTTC.